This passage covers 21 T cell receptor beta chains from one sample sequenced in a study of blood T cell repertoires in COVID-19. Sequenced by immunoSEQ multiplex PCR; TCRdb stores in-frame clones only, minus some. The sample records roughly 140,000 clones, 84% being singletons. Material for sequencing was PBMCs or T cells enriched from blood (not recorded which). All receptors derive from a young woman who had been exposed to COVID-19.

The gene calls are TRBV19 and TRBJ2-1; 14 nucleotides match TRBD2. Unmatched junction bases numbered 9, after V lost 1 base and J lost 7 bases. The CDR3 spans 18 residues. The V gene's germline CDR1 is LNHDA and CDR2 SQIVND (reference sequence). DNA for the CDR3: TGTGCCAGTAGTATAGTTACTAGGCGGACTAGCGGGAGGAATGAGCAGTTCTTC. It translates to CASSIVTRRTSGRNEQFF.

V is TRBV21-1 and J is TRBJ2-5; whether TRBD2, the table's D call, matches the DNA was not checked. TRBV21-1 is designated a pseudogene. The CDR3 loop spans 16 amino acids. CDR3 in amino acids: CASSDRLAGGQETQYF. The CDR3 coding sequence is TGTGCCAGCAGCGACAGACTAGCGGGAGGCCAAGAGACCCAGTACTTC.

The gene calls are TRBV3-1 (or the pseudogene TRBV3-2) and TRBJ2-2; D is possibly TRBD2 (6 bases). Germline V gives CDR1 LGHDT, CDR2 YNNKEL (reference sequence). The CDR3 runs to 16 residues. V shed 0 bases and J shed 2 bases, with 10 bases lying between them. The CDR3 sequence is CASSQEGSGNTGELFF. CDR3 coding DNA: TGTGCCAGCAGCCAAGAGGGTAGCGGTAACACCGGGGAGCTGTTTTTT.

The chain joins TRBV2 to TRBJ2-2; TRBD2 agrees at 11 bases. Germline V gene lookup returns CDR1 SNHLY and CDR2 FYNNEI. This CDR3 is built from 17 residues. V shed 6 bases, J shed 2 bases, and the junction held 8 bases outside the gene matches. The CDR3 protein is CASRDPGLADNTGELFF. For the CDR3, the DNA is TGTGCCAGCAGAGACCCGGGACTAGCGGATAACACCGGGGAGCTGTTTTTT.

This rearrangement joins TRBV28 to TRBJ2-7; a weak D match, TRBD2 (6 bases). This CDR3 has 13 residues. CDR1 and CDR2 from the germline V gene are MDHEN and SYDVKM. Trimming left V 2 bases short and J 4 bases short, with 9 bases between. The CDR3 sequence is CASSLGTVYEQYF. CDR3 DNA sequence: TGTGCCAGCAGTTTAGGGACTGTGTACGAGCAGTACTTC.

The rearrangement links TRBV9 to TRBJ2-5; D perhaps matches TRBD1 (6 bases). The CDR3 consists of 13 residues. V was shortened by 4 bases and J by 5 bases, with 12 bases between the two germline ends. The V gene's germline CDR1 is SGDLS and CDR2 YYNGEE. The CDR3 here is CASSITGSETQYF. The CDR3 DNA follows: TGTGCCAGCAGCATAACAGGGTCGGAGACCCAGTACTTC.

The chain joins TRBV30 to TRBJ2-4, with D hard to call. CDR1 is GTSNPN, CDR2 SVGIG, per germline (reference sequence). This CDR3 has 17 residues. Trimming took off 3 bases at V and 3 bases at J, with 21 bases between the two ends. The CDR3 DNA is TGTGCCTGGAGCCCAGTCATAACGATCAAATACAAAAACATTCAGTACTTC. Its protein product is CAWSPVITIKYKNIQYF.

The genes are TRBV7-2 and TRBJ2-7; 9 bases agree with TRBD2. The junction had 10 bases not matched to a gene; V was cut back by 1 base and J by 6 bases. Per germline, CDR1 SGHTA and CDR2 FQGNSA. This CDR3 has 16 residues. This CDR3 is CASSLGSSGAGGEQYF. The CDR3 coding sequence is TGTGCCAGCAGCTTAGGGTCGAGTGGAGCGGGAGGCGAGCAGTACTTC.

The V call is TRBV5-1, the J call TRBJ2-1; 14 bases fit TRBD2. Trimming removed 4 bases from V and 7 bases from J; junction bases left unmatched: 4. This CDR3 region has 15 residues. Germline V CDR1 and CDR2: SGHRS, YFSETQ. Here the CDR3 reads CASSPGLAGANEQFF. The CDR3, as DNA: TGCGCCAGCAGCCCGGGACTAGCGGGAGCAAATGAGCAGTTCTTC.

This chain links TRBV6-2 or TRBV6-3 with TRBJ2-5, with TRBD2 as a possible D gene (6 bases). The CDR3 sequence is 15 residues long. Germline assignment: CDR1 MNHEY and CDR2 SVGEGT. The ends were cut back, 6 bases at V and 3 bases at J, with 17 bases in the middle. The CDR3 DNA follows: TGTGCCAGCAGCCTCCTCCTAGCGCGAAAAGAGACCCAGTACTTC. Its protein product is CASSLLLARKETQYF.

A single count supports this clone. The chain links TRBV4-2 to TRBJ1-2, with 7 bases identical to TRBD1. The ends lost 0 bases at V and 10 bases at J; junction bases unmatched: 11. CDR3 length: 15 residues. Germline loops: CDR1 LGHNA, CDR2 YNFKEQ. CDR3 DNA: TGTGCCAGCAGCCAAGACCCTGACAGGGATTTCCCCTACACCTTC. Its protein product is CASSQDPDRDFPYTF.

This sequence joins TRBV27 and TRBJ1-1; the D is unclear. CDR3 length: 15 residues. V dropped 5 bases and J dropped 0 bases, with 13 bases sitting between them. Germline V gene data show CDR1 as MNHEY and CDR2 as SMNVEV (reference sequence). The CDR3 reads CASSIHLPLNTEAFF. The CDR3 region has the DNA TGTGCCAGCAGTATTCACCTACCCCTGAACACTGAAGCTTTCTTT.

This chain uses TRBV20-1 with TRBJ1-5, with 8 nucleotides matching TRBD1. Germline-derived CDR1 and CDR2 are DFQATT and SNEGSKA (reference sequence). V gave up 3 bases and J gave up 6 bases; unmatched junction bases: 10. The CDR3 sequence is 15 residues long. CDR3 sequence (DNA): TGCAGTGCTAGTGCCCCGAGACAGGGGAGTCAGCCCCAGCATTTT. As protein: CSASAPRQGSQPQHF.

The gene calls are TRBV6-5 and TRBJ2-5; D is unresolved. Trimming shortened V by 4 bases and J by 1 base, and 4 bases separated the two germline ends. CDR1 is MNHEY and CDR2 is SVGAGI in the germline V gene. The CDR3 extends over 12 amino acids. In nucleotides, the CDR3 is TGTGCCAGCAGTTTCGGCCAAGAGACCCAGTACTTC. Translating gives CASSFGQETQYF.

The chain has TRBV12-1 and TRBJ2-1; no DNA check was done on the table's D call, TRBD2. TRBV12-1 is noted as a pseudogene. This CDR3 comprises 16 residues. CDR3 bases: TGTGCCAGCAGCTTTGTCTACGGGAGGACTGGGAATGAGCAGTTCTTC. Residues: CASSFVYGRTGNEQFF.

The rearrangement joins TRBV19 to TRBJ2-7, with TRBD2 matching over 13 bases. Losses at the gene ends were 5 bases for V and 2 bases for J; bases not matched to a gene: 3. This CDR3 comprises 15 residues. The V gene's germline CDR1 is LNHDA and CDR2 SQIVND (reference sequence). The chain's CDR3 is CASSQGLAGTYEQYF. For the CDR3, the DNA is TGTGCCAGTAGTCAGGGACTAGCGGGGACCTACGAGCAGTACTTC.

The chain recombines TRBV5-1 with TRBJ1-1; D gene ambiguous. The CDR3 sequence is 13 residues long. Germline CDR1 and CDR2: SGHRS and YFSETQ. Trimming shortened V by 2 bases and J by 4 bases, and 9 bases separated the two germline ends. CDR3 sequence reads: CASSFGSGTEAFF. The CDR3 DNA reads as TGCGCCAGCAGCTTCGGGTCGGGCACTGAAGCTTTCTTT.

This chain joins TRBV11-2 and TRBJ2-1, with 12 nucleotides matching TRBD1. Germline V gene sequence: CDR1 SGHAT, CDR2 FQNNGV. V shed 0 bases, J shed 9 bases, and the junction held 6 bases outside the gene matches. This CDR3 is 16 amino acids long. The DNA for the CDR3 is TGTGCCAGCAGCTTAGAAGGAGGGACAGGGGGCCGTGAGCAGTTCTTC. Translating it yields CASSLEGGTGGREQFF.

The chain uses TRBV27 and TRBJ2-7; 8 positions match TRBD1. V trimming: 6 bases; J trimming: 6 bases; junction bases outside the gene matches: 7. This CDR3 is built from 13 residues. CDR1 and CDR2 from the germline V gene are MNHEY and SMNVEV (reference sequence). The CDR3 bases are TGTGCCAGCAGCGAAAGGACAGGGAGCGAGCAGTACTTC. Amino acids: CASSERTGSEQYF.

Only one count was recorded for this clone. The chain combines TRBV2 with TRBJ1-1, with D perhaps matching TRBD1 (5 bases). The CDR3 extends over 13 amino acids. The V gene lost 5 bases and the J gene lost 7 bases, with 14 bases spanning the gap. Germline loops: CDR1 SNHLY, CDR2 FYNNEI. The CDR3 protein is CASSTRDSLEAFF. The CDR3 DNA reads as TGTGCCAGCAGTACACGGGACTCCCTTGAAGCTTTCTTT.

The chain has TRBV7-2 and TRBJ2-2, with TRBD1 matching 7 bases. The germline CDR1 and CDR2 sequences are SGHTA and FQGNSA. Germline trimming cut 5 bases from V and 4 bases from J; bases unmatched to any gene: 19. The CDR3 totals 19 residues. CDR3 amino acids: CASSPPAGQASSSTGELFF. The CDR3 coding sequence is TGTGCCAGCAGCCCGCCGGCCGGACAGGCTAGCTCAAGCACCGGGGAGCTGTTTTTT.